This T cell receptor beta chain came from a study of blood T cells in healthy people across ages (dated by TCRdb to the mid-2010s). For the wider study: Template switching captured roughly one uniquely barcoded TCR beta cDNA molecule per two T cells in model experiments. Age-related changes in TCR beta repertoire diversity were measured in the study by deep sequencing normalized with unique cDNA molecular identifiers. The donors were divided into four age groups: young (average approximately 17 years), middle-aged (over 35), aged (roughly 60) and long-lived (82). To avoid experimental bias, donors of different ages were distributed randomly across sequencing lanes. Using the same blood draw, the study looked at two additional independent replicas of 1 million unique cDNA reads for two donors, one aged 18 to 29 and the other aged 80 or older.

Here is what the overall study found, with its caveats: The long-lived group showed more naive CD4+ T cells, fewer expanded clones and increased TCR diversity than the aged group, suggesting age selection. Observed TCR beta diversity per million T cells fell roughly linearly with age, and a significant reduction was already apparent by age around 44. Total diversity estimates from one million sequenced T cells were considered lower bounds and underestimates. Because profiling used bulk unsorted PBMCs, naive and antigen-experienced compartments could not be compared conclusively. Donor CMV infection status was unknown, potentially confounding age-related changes in expanded clonotypes. There was a strong correlation between observed TCR beta diversity and the percentage of naive T cells measured by flow cytometry.

Including the terminal cysteine and phenylalanine, the CDR3 comprises 13 residues. CDR3 DNA only is kept here, 39 bases in frame from base 1. In the germline V gene, CDR1 corresponds to SQVTM and CDR2 to ANQGSEA. The protocol used for the library was 5' RACE. Sequencing instrument: Illumina HiSeq 2500. The second PCR ran for about 6 to 11 cycles and used a J-beta primer mix along with a sample-barcoded 5' primer. Each TCR beta cDNA molecule received a unique molecular identifier from a template-switch 5' adaptor carrying 12 random nucleotides. Each sample yielded at least 3 million CDR3-containing paired-end reads. All of the RNA was converted into first-strand cDNA using the Mint cDNA synthesis kit, with a TRBC-specific oligonucleotide serving as the primer. Following uracil-DNA glycosylase treatment, all cDNA underwent a first 18-cycle PCR with the universal primers M1SS and BC2_uni_R. Concerning the study's data processing: For normalization, 1 million high-quality reads, each with a distinct molecular identifier, were randomly selected from each sample. Reads with shared molecular identifiers were discarded instead of being binned into consensus sequences. MiTCR, run with a Q25 quality threshold and the strictest error-elimination algorithm, handled CDR3 identification, clonotype clustering and error correction. A nonparametric unseen species model using Euler transformation provided a lower-bound estimate of total TCR beta diversity. The public reads were reanalyzed by TCRdb: fastp trimming at Q25, MiXCR alignment, in-frame beta chains only. For every CDR3 protein sequence, its rows merge into one entry that carries the most common genes and DNA. The V and J calls come from TCRdb's annotation, not from the publication. The sample has about 970,000 distinct CDR3 sequences on record, just over 50% of them singletons. The ten most abundant clones make up about 21% of the sample.

The donors were a few dozen Caucasian individuals from Russia, aged roughly 6 to 100 years, who were systemically healthy. Each donor gave approximately 9.3 milliliters of peripheral blood, collected into EDTA-treated Vacutainer tubes. Ficoll-Paque density-gradient centrifugation was used to isolate PBMCs, with at least 6 million obtained per sample. Total RNA was extracted from PBMCs with Trizol reagent, with at least 6 micrograms obtained per sample. The percentages of naive CD45RAhigh/CD27high T cells were determined by flow cytometry on a PBMC aliquot from every donor. About this clonotype: This receptor's antigen is unknown. A much larger clone differs from this one at a single base, so this may be a read error.

The sequencing input was blood. This clonotype was sampled from a woman between 55 and 75 years old in good health. The chain is made from TRBV29-1 and TRBJ2-7; the D segment cannot be called with confidence. The nucleotides are TGCAGCGGCTACACGAAGGGTCCCTACGAGCTGTACTTC. Its translation is CSGYTKGPYELYF.